The 19 T cell receptor beta chains in this list originate from one sample, sequenced in a study of CD8 T cells in ankylosing spondylitis. General study findings and limits: Among TCR beta sequences, a motif of roughly 8 highly homologous variants appeared characteristic of ankylosing spondylitis blood.

In TCRdb, the 5' RACE reads were re-called with MiXCR into one record per CDR3 protein. The sample contains roughly 700,000 distinct CDR3 sequences, 15% to 20% of which appear only once. Antigens of these TCRs are unknown. Sequencing input: blood, either unsorted or a sorted T cell fraction (not recorded which). These TCRs come from a male donor with ankylosing spondylitis.

The chain employs TRBV4-2 and TRBJ2-7; 10 positions match TRBD2. This CDR3 region has 16 residues. Germline V lookup: CDR1 LGHNA, CDR2 YNFKEQ. V was pared by 5 bases and J by 2 bases, with 9 bases of the junction left unmatched. The CDR3 region is CASSDQTSGHTYEQYF. For the CDR3, the DNA is TGTGCCAGCAGCGACCAGACTAGCGGGCACACCTACGAGCAGTACTTC.

The chain's CDR3 is CASTRGGTGDGYTF. DNA of the CDR3: TGTGCCAGCACCCGAGGGGGGACAGGGGACGGCTACACCTTC. This rearrangement joins TRBV2 to TRBJ1-2, with 10 bases matching TRBD1. The junction had 10 bases not matched to a gene; V was cut back by 7 bases and J by 8 bases. The CDR3 runs 14 residues. Germline V gene sequence: CDR1 SNHLY, CDR2 FYNNEI.

This chain links TRBV15 with TRBJ2-5, with D perhaps TRBD1 or TRBD2 (6 bases each). This CDR3 spans 18 amino acids. V dropped 1 base and J dropped 1 base, with 19 bases sitting between them. The germline gives CDR1 LNHNV, CDR2 YYDKDF (reference sequence). DNA of the CDR3: TGTGCCACCAGCAGAGCCCCTGGTGCCGGGGGCATCCAAGAGACCCAGTACTTC. Translated: CATSRAPGAGGIQETQYF.

The rearrangement links TRBV12-3 or TRBV12-4 to TRBJ2-1; D may be TRBD2 (7 bases). V lost 6 bases and J lost 0, with 18 bases in between. This CDR3 contains 17 residues. The CDR3 spells CASSPGRGGSSYNEQFF. CDR3 bases: TGTGCCAGCAGCCCAGGGAGGGGGGGGTCCTCCTACAATGAGCAGTTCTTC.

This clonotype was seen many times. This rearrangement joins TRBV7-3 to TRBJ2-1; weak D call: TRBD1 (6 bases). Trimming cost V 5 bases and J 0 bases, with 14 bases left between them. The germline CDR1 and CDR2 sequences are SGHTA and FQGTGA. There are 16 residues in the CDR3. The DNA for the CDR3 is TGTGCCAGCAGCCCACAGGGCCAGAGCTCCTACAATGAGCAGTTCTTC. It is translated as CASSPQGQSSYNEQFF.

J is TRBJ2-7 and V is TRBV18; 11 nucleotides agree with TRBD2. V was pared by 3 bases and J by 7 bases, with 11 bases of the junction left unmatched. The germline V gene encodes CDR1 KGHSH and CDR2 LQKENI. The CDR3 consists of 16 residues. The CDR3 region is CASSPGLAATRGEQYF. The CDR3 nucleotides read TGTGCCAGCTCACCGGGACTAGCGGCCACCCGAGGGGAGCAGTACTTC.

This clonotype has a count of ten or more. The chain links TRBV5-1 to TRBJ2-3, with D perhaps TRBD2 (6 bases). This CDR3 spans 14 amino acids. CDR1 is SGHRS and CDR2 is YFSETQ in the germline V gene. Trimming pared 4 bases from V and 2 bases from J, leaving 11 bases between. The CDR3 region is CASSPGLDTDTQYF. The CDR3 region has the DNA TGCGCCAGCAGCCCGGGACTTGACACAGATACGCAGTATTTT.

This clonotype was seen only a few times. DNA of the CDR3: TGCAGCGTCTTAGCCCCAGATCAACCGAACACCGGGGAGCTGTTTTTT. It is translated as CSVLAPDQPNTGELFF. The gene calls are TRBV29-1 and TRBJ2-2; no clear D. CDR1 is SQVTM and CDR2 is ANQGSEA in the germline V gene. This CDR3 has 16 amino acids. V was clipped by 6 bases and J by 0 bases, with 17 bases between them.

This clonotype has more than one count but fewer than ten. The rearrangement links TRBV12-3 or TRBV12-4 to TRBJ2-7; 8 bases are a match to TRBD2. Trimming took 4 bases from V and 7 from J; bases not matched to a gene: 3. This CDR3 contains 12 residues. The CDR3 spells CASSSRGAEQYF. As DNA, the CDR3 is TGTGCCAGCAGTTCGCGGGGGGCAGAGCAGTACTTC.

This clonotype was observed a few times. DNA of the CDR3: TGCAGTGCTAGTAGCCAGGGACGTGAAGCTTTCTTT. This translates into CSASSQGREAFF. V is TRBV20-1 and J is TRBJ1-1, with a possible D match to TRBD1 (5 bases). V was clipped by 3 bases and J by 7 bases, with 12 bases between them. Germline V gene lookup returns CDR1 DFQATT and CDR2 SNEGSKA (reference sequence). The CDR3 loop spans 12 amino acids.

The chain recombines TRBV6-5 with TRBJ1-2, with TRBD1 matching 8 bases. The CDR3 covers 16 residues. Germline V gene sequence: CDR1 MNHEY, CDR2 SVGAGI. Trimming cost V 0 bases and J 3 bases; bases outside gene matches: 6. The CDR3 DNA reads TGTGCCAGCAGTTACTCTGCAGGGGGCAGGCACTATGGCTACACCTTC. Its protein is CASSYSAGGRHYGYTF.

This chain links TRBV3-1 with TRBJ2-1; D not certain. Germline CDR1 LGHDT, CDR2 YNNKEL (reference sequence). This CDR3 has 13 residues. V was pared by 3 bases and J by 9 bases, with 12 bases between. CDR3 nucleotides: TGTGCCAGCAGCCATGGGATGTTCGGTGAGCAGTTCTTC. Protein sequence: CASSHGMFGEQFF.

This clonotype was observed a few times. The rearrangement joins TRBV5-1 to TRBJ1-2, with 11 bases aligning to TRBD1. The CDR3 sequence is 18 residues long. Germline lookup yields CDR1 SGHRS and CDR2 YFSETQ. Trimming removed 0 bases from V and 3 bases from J; junction bases left unmatched: 10. The CDR3 protein is CASSLGGDRGILYYGYTF. The CDR3, as DNA: TGCGCCAGCAGCTTGGGCGGGGACAGGGGGATTCTCTACTATGGCTACACCTTC.

V gene TRBV20-1 combines with J gene TRBJ1-2; D might be TRBD1 (5 bases). The CDR3 sequence is 12 residues long. Trimming removed 6 bases at V and 8 bases at J, with 16 bases between. Germline V gene sequence: CDR1 DFQATT, CDR2 SNEGSKA (reference sequence). In DNA, the CDR3 is TGCAGTGCCAGATGGCAGGGAAGGGGCTACACCTTC. Translating it yields CSARWQGRGYTF.

The chain links TRBV6-2 or TRBV6-3 to TRBJ2-2; 14 nucleotides line up with TRBD2. This CDR3 has 19 amino acids. The junction had 9 bases not matched to a gene; V was cut back by 3 bases and J by 3 bases. The germline gives CDR1 MNHEY, CDR2 SVGEGT. The CDR3 DNA follows: TGTGCCAGCAGTTATGAGGGGACTAGCGGGAGCCATCACACCGGGGAGCTGTTTTTT. Its protein is CASSYEGTSGSHHTGELFF.

In its sample, this clonotype was seen many times. The genes are TRBV29-1 and TRBJ2-3; no reliable D call. The CDR3 is 12 residues long. V lost 1 base and J 6 bases, leaving 8 bases between the germline ends. Per the germline V gene, CDR1 is SQVTM and CDR2 is ANQGSEA. Here the CDR3 reads CSVEATVDTQYF. The CDR3 bases are TGCAGCGTTGAAGCTACTGTCGATACGCAGTATTTT.

V is TRBV6-2 or TRBV6-3 and J is TRBJ2-1, with 8 positions matching TRBD2. Germline trimming cut 5 bases from V and 0 bases from J; bases unmatched to any gene: 6. This CDR3 contains 16 residues. Germline V gene data show CDR1 as MNHEY and CDR2 as SVGEGT. The CDR3 sequence: CASSKTGGSSYNEQFF. CDR3 sequence (DNA): TGTGCCAGCAGTAAAACGGGGGGGAGCTCCTACAATGAGCAGTTCTTC.

This clonotype was counted at least ten times. The chain employs TRBV3-1 and TRBJ2-7; D is unresolved. This CDR3 is 12 amino acids long. V was cut by 0 bases and J by 6 bases, with 6 bases left in between. Germline values: CDR1 LGHDT, CDR2 YNNKEL (reference sequence). CDR3 bases: TGTGCCAGCAGCCAAGATTGGGGCGAGCAGTACTTC. Protein sequence: CASSQDWGEQYF.

At least ten counts were recorded for this clonotype. The J gene is TRBJ2-2, the V gene TRBV12-3 or TRBV12-4; D unclear. Trimming pared 2 bases from V and 5 bases from J, leaving 9 bases between. The CDR3 covers 14 residues. CDR3 in amino acids: CASSLNSVTGELFF. CDR3 coding DNA: TGTGCCAGCAGTTTAAATTCTGTTACCGGGGAGCTGTTTTTT.